What follows are 9 T cell receptor beta chains derived from one specimen sequenced in a study of blood T cells in healthy people across ages. Next came a second PCR, run for about 6 to 12 cycles, which used a sample-barcoded 5' primer along with a J-beta primer mix. TCRdb recomputed calls from the 5' RACE reads with MiXCR, one row per CDR3 protein. This sample has fewer than 800,000 distinct CDR3 sequences, with 49% found just once. The sample was blood. The receptors were gathered from a woman aged 55 to 70 in good health.

V and J are TRBV20-1 and TRBJ2-4, with 15 bases that match TRBD2. Unmatched junction bases numbered 8, after V lost 5 bases and J lost 3 bases. CDR3 length: 17 residues. Per the germline V gene, CDR1 is DFQATT and CDR2 is SNEGSKA (reference sequence). Here the CDR3 reads CSAERPGLAGGKNIQYF. In DNA, the CDR3 is TGCAGTGCTGAAAGGCCGGGACTAGCGGGAGGCAAAAACATTCAGTACTTC.

Concerning this clonotype: One end of the junction is discordant with germline, which a read error may explain. The chain recombines TRBV25-1 with TRBJ2-7; 10 bases agree with TRBD1. CDR1 and CDR2 from the germline V gene are MGHDK and SYGVNS. This CDR3 region has 15 residues. The CDR3 nucleotides read TGTGCCGGCAGTGAGGCGGGACAGGGGACCTACGAGCAGTACTTC. Protein product: CAGSEAGQGTYEQYF.

This chain joins TRBV14 and TRBJ1-2; 7 positions agree with TRBD1. V dropped 5 bases and J dropped 8; count of bases not matched to a gene: 11. Looked up from germline, CDR1 is SGHDN and CDR2 is FVKESK. The CDR3 is 14 amino acids. The CDR3 reads CASSDVGQARGYTF. For the CDR3, the DNA is TGTGCCAGCAGCGACGTAGGACAGGCCCGGGGCTACACCTTC.

This chain connects TRBV15 to TRBJ1-2, with D uncertain. Germline V lookup: CDR1 LNHNV, CDR2 YYDKDF (reference sequence). V lost 5 bases and J lost 3, with 13 bases in between. The CDR3 is made up of 14 amino acids. The CDR3 DNA reads TGTGCCACCAGCCTGGGTCGAACTTACTATGGCTACACCTTC. Encoded protein: CATSLGRTYYGYTF. Filled out from reference TRBV15 and TRBJ1-2, the complete variable domain reads DAMVIQNPRYQVTQFGKPVTLSCSQTLNHNVMYWYQQKSSQAPKLLFHYYDKDFNNEADTPDNFQSRRPNTSFCFLDIRSPGLGDTAMYLCATSLGRTYYGYTFGSGTRLTVV.

This sequence joins TRBV6-2 or TRBV6-3 and TRBJ2-7; possibly TRBD1 or TRBD2 for D (5 bases each). Trimming pared 8 bases from V and 3 bases from J, leaving 11 bases between. Germline CDR1 and CDR2: MNHEY and SVGEGT. This CDR3 is 12 amino acids long. CDR3 in DNA: TGTGCCAGCGGACGGGACGGCTACGAGCAGTACTTC. Amino acid sequence: CASGRDGYEQYF.

The V call is TRBV28, the J call TRBJ2-3; D call uncertain. CDR1 is MDHEN and CDR2 is SYDVKM in the germline V gene. Trimming left V 4 bases short and J 6 bases short, with 17 bases between. The length of the CDR3 is 15 residues. CDR3 sequence (DNA): TGTGCCAGCAGTTCCCGGGCAGGCGCGAAGGATACGCAGTATTTT. This encodes CASSSRAGAKDTQYF.

This rearrangement joins TRBV20-1 to TRBJ2-2; D is possibly TRBD2 (5 bases). V dropped 0 bases and J dropped 0 bases, with 14 bases sitting between them. The CDR3 is made up of 17 amino acids. Germline CDR1 and CDR2: DFQATT and SNEGSKA (reference sequence). CDR3 DNA: TGCAGTGCTAGAGAACCCCGCGGGCTTGCGAACACCGGGGAGCTGTTTTTT. Amino acid sequence: CSAREPRGLANTGELFF.

The chain carries TRBV20-1 and TRBJ1-1; D is ambiguous. The CDR3 has 12 amino acids. Germline values: CDR1 DFQATT, CDR2 SNEGSKA (reference sequence). V dropped 3 bases and J dropped 7 bases, with 12 bases sitting between them. In DNA form, the CDR3 reads TGCAGTGCTAGCGGGGTCAGCCTTGAAGCTTTCTTT. This codes for CSASGVSLEAFF.

The rearrangement links TRBV5-1 to TRBJ2-7; D possibly corresponds to TRBD2 (5 bases). Per germline, CDR1 SGHRS and CDR2 YFSETQ. This CDR3 spans 15 amino acids. V was pared by 4 bases and J by 0 bases, with 14 bases between. CDR3 sequence reads: CASSVLAVGSYEQYF. CDR3 nucleotide sequence: TGCGCCAGCAGCGTCCTAGCCGTTGGCTCCTACGAGCAGTACTTC. Full variable domain (outside the CDR3, taken from reference TRBV5-1 and TRBJ2-7): KAGVTQTPRYLIKTRGQQVTLSCSPISGHRSVSWYQQTPGQGLQFLFEYFSETQRNKGNFPGRFSGRQFSNSRSEMNVSTLELGDSALYLCASSVLAVGSYEQYFGPGTRLTVT.